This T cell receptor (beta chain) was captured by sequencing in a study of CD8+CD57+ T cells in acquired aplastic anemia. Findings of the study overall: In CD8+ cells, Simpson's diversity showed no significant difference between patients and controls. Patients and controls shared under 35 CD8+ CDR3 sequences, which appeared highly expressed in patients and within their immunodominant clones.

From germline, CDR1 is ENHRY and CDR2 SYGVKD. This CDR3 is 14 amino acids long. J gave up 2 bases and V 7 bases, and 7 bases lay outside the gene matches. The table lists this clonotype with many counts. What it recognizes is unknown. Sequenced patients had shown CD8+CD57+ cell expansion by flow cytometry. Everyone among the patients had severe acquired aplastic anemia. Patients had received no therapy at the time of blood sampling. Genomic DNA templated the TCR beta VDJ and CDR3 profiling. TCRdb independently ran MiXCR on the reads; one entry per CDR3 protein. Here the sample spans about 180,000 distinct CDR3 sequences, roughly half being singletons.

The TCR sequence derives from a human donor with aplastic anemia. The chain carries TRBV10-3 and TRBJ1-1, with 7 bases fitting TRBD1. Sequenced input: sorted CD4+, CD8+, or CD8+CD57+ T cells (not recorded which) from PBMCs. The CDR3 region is CAINPTGSNTEAFF. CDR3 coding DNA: TGTGCCATCAATCCGACAGGGAGCAACACTGAAGCTTTCTTT.